This T cell receptor beta chain was profiled in a study of T cell changes during pregnancy in multiple sclerosis. V lost 3 bases, J lost 6 bases, and 11 bases stayed unmatched. The length of the CDR3 is 16 residues. In germline, CDR1 is SGHRS, CDR2 YFSETQ. TCRdb's table, derived via immunoSEQ multiplex PCR, lists solely in-frame clones and lacks some. The profile shows over 100,000 clones, around nine tenths of them singletons. The J gene is TRBJ2-2, the V gene TRBV5-1, with 7 bases identical to TRBD1. The source was peripheral blood, collected in the third trimester of pregnancy. The source of this sequence is a female donor with multiple sclerosis, enrolled in a pregnancy study. In nucleotides, the CDR3 is TGCGCCAGCAGCTCGAGAGACGACAGGGTTTCCGGGGAGCTGTTTTTT. Encoded protein: CASSSRDDRVSGELFF.